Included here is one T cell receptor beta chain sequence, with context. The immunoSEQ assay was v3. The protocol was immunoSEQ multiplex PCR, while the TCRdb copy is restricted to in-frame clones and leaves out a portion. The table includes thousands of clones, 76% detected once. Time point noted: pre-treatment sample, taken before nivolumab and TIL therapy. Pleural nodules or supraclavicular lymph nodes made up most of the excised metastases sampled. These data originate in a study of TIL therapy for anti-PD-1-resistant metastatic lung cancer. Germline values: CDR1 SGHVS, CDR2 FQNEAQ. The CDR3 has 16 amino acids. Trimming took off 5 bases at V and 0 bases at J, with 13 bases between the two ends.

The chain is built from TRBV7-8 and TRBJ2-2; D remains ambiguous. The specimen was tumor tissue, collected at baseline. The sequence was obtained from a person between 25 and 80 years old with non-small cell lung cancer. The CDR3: CASSPPCRTNTGELFF. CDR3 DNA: TGTGCCAGCAGCCCACCGTGCAGGACGAACACCGGGGAGCTGTTTTTT.